Listed here are 17 T cell receptor beta chains from one sample, sequenced in a study of cytomegalovirus exposure and HLA in healthy donors. This PCR relied on a set of 60 Vbeta primers and 13 Jbeta primers. This table comes from immunoSEQ multiplex PCR, and its TCRdb copy is limited to in-frame clones, with some not included. Here the sample spans about 150,000 clones, around four fifths being singletons. Input material: PBMCs. These receptors were obtained from a woman aged 45-65 years in good health and CMV-seropositive.

This clone was counted a single time. This sequence joins TRBV5-1 and TRBJ1-5; maybe TRBD1 (6 bases). CDR3 length: 17 residues. The germline V and J ends were trimmed by 6 bases and 6 bases, with 25 bases remaining between them. Germline V gene lookup returns CDR1 SGHRS and CDR2 YFSETQ. CDR3 coding DNA: TGCGCCAGCACCCCCGAAACTCGGGGGGCGCCCGGTCAGCCCCAGCATTTT. Its translation: CASTPETRGAPGQPQHF.

This chain joins TRBV6-5 and TRBJ1-1, with 8 bases aligning to TRBD1. Unmatched junction bases numbered 9, after V lost 5 bases and J lost 7 bases. The CDR3 contains 14 residues. Germline values: CDR1 MNHEY, CDR2 SVGAGI. Written as DNA, the CDR3 is TGTGCCAGCAGTCTACCCGGACAGGGAGGTGAAGCTTTCTTT. It yields the protein CASSLPGQGGEAFF.

The chain is built from TRBV5-8 and TRBJ2-5, with D possibly matching TRBD2 (5 bases). V lost 1 base and J lost 3, with 7 bases in between. CDR1 is SGHTS, CDR2 YDEGEE, per germline. CDR3 length: 13 amino acids. The CDR3 DNA reads as TGTGCCAGCAGCTTGTGGGGAGAAGAGACCCAGTACTTC. Amino acid sequence: CASSLWGEETQYF.

The J gene is TRBJ1-2, the V gene TRBV4-2, with TRBD1 as a possible D gene (5 bases). This CDR3 contains 16 residues. Germline V gene data show CDR1 as LGHNA and CDR2 as YNFKEQ. V was trimmed by 5 bases and J by 5 bases, leaving 21 bases between them. CDR3 DNA: TGTGCCAGCAGCTCTCGCGGGGGTAGAGGGTGGTATGGCTACACCTTC. It encodes CASSSRGGRGWYGYTF.

This sequence joins TRBV19 and TRBJ1-4; 8 positions match TRBD1. Germline CDR1 LNHDA, CDR2 SQIVND (reference sequence). V trimming: 5 bases; J trimming: 4 bases; junction bases outside the gene matches: 3. The CDR3 extends over 14 amino acids. In nucleotides, the CDR3 is TGTGCCAGTAGTTCGGACAGGGTTAATGAAAAACTGTTTTTT. Protein: CASSSDRVNEKLFF.

The CDR3 coding sequence is TGTGCCAGCAGCAACGGGAAAGGAACCGAGCAGTACTTC. This translates into CASSNGKGTEQYF. The chain links TRBV7-3 to TRBJ2-7, with D perhaps TRBD2 (5 bases). The CDR3 has 13 residues. Germline values: CDR1 SGHTA, CDR2 FQGTGA. V was trimmed by 5 bases and J by 6 bases, leaving 14 bases between them.

V gene TRBV18 combines with J gene TRBJ1-1, with 7 bases fitting TRBD1. Germline loops: CDR1 KGHSH, CDR2 LQKENI. The junction had 5 bases not matched to a gene; V was cut back by 7 bases and J by 3 bases. The CDR3 sequence is 13 residues long. CDR3 nucleotide sequence: TGTGCCAGCTTTCGGGACAGAGACACTGAAGCTTTCTTT. Protein sequence: CASFRDRDTEAFF.

The chain joins TRBV18 to TRBJ2-2, with TRBD1 identical over 8 bases. Germline CDR1 KGHSH, CDR2 LQKENI. The CDR3 is 16 residues long. The trim removed 2 bases at V and 6 bases at J, leaving 8 bases unmatched. In DNA, the CDR3 is TGTGCCAGCTCACCAGGCCAGGGGGCATTCCCCGGGGAGCTGTTTTTT. It translates to CASSPGQGAFPGELFF. The complete variable domain, with remaining parts taken from reference TRBV18 and TRBJ2-2, reads NAGVMQNPRHLVRRRGQEARLRCSPMKGHSHVYWYRQLPEEGLKFMVYLQKENIIDESGMPKERFSAEFPKEGPSILRIQQVVRGDSAAYFCASSPGQGAFPGELFFGEGSRLTVL.

The J gene is TRBJ2-2, the V gene TRBV19, with 11 bases lining up with TRBD1. The CDR3 loop spans 15 amino acids. Germline V gene sequence: CDR1 LNHDA, CDR2 SQIVND (reference sequence). V was clipped by 10 bases and J by 3 bases; unmatched bases: 7. The CDR3 coding sequence is TGTGCCACCGGGGGACAGGGGGTTTACACCGGGGAGCTGTTTTTT. Its translation is CATGGQGVYTGELFF.

This clone came up a few times. The genes are TRBV11-3 and TRBJ2-1; 9 bases fit TRBD1. Germline V lookup: CDR1 SGHNT, CDR2 YENEEA. This CDR3 region has 15 residues. The junction had 7 bases not matched to a gene; V was cut back by 5 bases and J by 5 bases. The CDR3 spells CASSVGTGRNNEQFF. CDR3 DNA: TGTGCCAGCAGCGTCGGGACAGGGCGGAACAATGAGCAGTTCTTC. The full variable domain, completed using reference TRBV11-3 and TRBJ2-1, is EAGVVQSPRYKIIEKKQPVAFWCNPISGHNTLYWYLQNLGQGPELLIRYENEEAVDDSQLPKDRFSAERLKGVDSTLKIQPAELGDSAVYLCASSVGTGRNNEQFFGPGTRLTVL.

The chain recombines TRBV5-4 with TRBJ2-5; 10 bases match TRBD2. J was trimmed by 4 bases and V by 4 bases; bases with no gene match: 4. This CDR3 spans 14 amino acids. CDR1 is SGHNT, CDR2 YYREEE, per germline (reference sequence). CDR3 sequence reads: CASSGAGGPETQYF. Written as DNA, the CDR3 is TGTGCCAGCAGCGGAGCGGGAGGGCCAGAGACCCAGTACTTC.

The chain is built from TRBV19 and TRBJ1-2; the match to TRBD1 covers 7 bases. Unmatched junction bases numbered 11, after V lost 5 bases and J lost 8 bases. The CDR3 length is 14 residues. The V gene's germline CDR1 is LNHDA and CDR2 SQIVND (reference sequence). The CDR3 protein is CASSPQGGSYGYTF. The CDR3 DNA is TGTGCCAGTAGTCCCCAGGGGGGAAGTTACGGCTACACCTTC.

The CDR3 DNA is TGTGCCAGCAGTGCTTGGGACAGGAAAGTCACCGGGGAGCTGTTTTTT. This gives the protein CASSAWDRKVTGELFF. The genes are TRBV2 and TRBJ2-2, with 8 bases lining up with TRBD1. In germline, CDR1 is SNHLY, CDR2 FYNNEI. The CDR3 has 16 residues. The V segment lost 4 bases and the J segment 4 bases; nucleotides outside the gene matches: 8. Full variable domain (missing parts from reference TRBV2 and TRBJ2-2): EPEVTQTPSHQVTQMGQEVILRCVPISNHLYFYWYRQILGQKVEFLVSFYNNEISEKSEIFDDQFSVERPDGSNFTLKIRSTKLEDSAMYFCASSAWDRKVTGELFFGEGSRLTVL.

The genes are TRBV7-9 and TRBJ2-1; D uncertain. V lost 5 bases and J 8 bases, leaving 7 bases between the germline ends. CDR3 length: 11 residues. Germline CDR1 is SEHNR and CDR2 is FQNEAQ (reference sequence). CDR3 in DNA: TGTGCCAGCAGCCCCATAGATGAGCAGTTCTTC. This sequence encodes CASSPIDEQFF.

V usage is TRBV11-2 and J usage is TRBJ1-2; D is undetermined. The CDR3 extends over 13 amino acids. Deletions cut 1 base from V and 0 bases from J, with 3 bases between. Germline assignment: CDR1 SGHAT and CDR2 FQNNGV. DNA for the CDR3: TGTGCCAGCAGCTTAGGAGCTAACTATGGCTACACCTTC. Translated: CASSLGANYGYTF. The whole variable domain, filled in from reference TRBV11-2 and TRBJ1-2, reads EAGVAQSPRYKIIEKRQSVAFWCNPISGHATLYWYQQILGQGPKLLIQFQNNGVVDDSQLPKDRFSAERLKGVDSTLKIQPAKLEDSAVYLCASSLGANYGYTFGSGTRLTVV.

V usage is TRBV6-1 and J usage is TRBJ2-3; D gene uncertain. Trimming shortened V by 9 bases and J by 4 bases, and 11 bases separated the two germline ends. Per germline, CDR1 MNHNS and CDR2 SASEGT. The CDR3 totals 12 residues. The DNA for the CDR3 is TGTGCCAGTCGTATGGGCGCAGATACGCAGTATTTT. Translating it yields CASRMGADTQYF.

The J gene is TRBJ2-7, the V gene TRBV5-3; maybe TRBD1 (6 bases). TRBV5-3 is labeled an ORF, and its function is uncertain. CDR3 size: 16 residues. V lost 3 bases and J 0 bases, leaving 16 bases between the germline ends. The CDR3 DNA sequence: TGTGCCAGAAGCTCACCCCGGACAGCTGCCTCCTACGAGCAGTACTTC. It is translated as CARSSPRTAASYEQYF.